These 14 T cell receptor beta chains originate from one sample sequenced in a study of cytomegalovirus exposure and HLA in healthy donors. Primers for the PCR totalled 60 Vbeta and 13 Jbeta. Sequencing was performed with immunoSEQ multiplex PCR; in TCRdb, only in-frame clones are kept and a portion is missing. The table records some 120,000 clones, approximately 70% of them present only once. Sequences were obtained from PBMCs. All receptors derive from a man under 40 in good health and CMV-seropositive.

This clone showed up just a few times. The chain recombines TRBV5-1 with TRBJ1-1; 10 nucleotides agree with TRBD1. CDR1 is SGHRS and CDR2 is YFSETQ in the germline V gene. After removal of 2 bases from V and 2 bases from J, the junction contained 9 bases not matched to a gene. The CDR3 has 17 amino acids. The CDR3 nucleotides are TGCGCCAGCAGCTTCCACCCGGGACAGGGGATAAACACTGAAGCTTTCTTT. The encoded protein is CASSFHPGQGINTEAFF.

This chain uses TRBV4-2 with TRBJ2-1; 10 bases align to TRBD2. CDR1 is LGHNA and CDR2 is YNFKEQ in the germline V gene. The V segment lost 1 base and the J segment 4 bases; nucleotides outside the gene matches: 7. The length of the CDR3 is 17 residues. CDR3 residues: CASSQAHLAGDYNEQFF. The DNA of the CDR3 is TGTGCCAGCAGCCAAGCCCACCTAGCGGGGGATTACAATGAGCAGTTCTTC.

The V and J genes are TRBV6-5 and TRBJ2-1, with TRBD2 matching 10 bases. After removal of 2 bases from V and 4 bases from J, the junction contained 5 bases not matched to a gene. This CDR3 is 16 amino acids long. CDR1 and CDR2 (germline): MNHEY, SVGAGI. CDR3: CASSYPSGGAYNEQFF. In DNA form, the CDR3 reads TGTGCCAGCAGTTACCCAAGCGGGGGGGCATACAATGAGCAGTTCTTC.

The rearrangement uses TRBV4-1 and TRBJ2-7; possibly TRBD2 for D (6 bases). Germline V gene data show CDR1 as MGHRA and CDR2 as YSYEKL. The CDR3 is 15 residues long. V shed 1 base and J shed 0 bases, with 10 bases lying between them. CDR3 DNA sequence: TGCGCCAGCAGCCAAGCGCCCGGGGGCTCCTACGAGCAGTACTTC. This translates into CASSQAPGGSYEQYF.

CDR3 amino acids: CASSLKPLLRGIDQPQHF. In DNA, the CDR3 is TGTGCCAGCAGTCTGAAGCCGTTGTTGCGAGGGATAGATCAGCCCCAGCATTTT. This sequence joins TRBV27 and TRBJ1-5; D is ambiguous. Germline V CDR1 and CDR2: MNHEY, SMNVEV (reference sequence). V gave up 5 bases and J gave up 5 bases, with 25 bases separating them. CDR3 length equals 18 residues.

The chain links TRBV5-6 to TRBJ1-2; D call uncertain. Trimming removed 7 bases at V and 4 bases at J, with 17 bases between. Germline V gene data show CDR1 as SGHDT and CDR2 as YYEEEE. This CDR3 has 14 residues. The CDR3 is CASSPEFLFYGYTF. The CDR3 DNA reads as TGTGCCAGCTCGCCAGAATTTTTGTTCTATGGCTACACCTTC.

This clone occurred a few times. The V and J genes are TRBV19 and TRBJ2-6; D gene uncertain. V was clipped by 7 bases and J by 0 bases, with 13 bases between them. Germline V CDR1 and CDR2: LNHDA, SQIVND (reference sequence). CDR3 length: 16 amino acids. CDR3 bases: TGTGCCAGTACCCCCTGGAGTAGCTCTGGGGCCAACGTCCTGACTTTC. Translating gives CASTPWSSSGANVLTF.

This clone came up once. The chain is built from TRBV28 and TRBJ2-2; the match to TRBD2 covers 12 bases. Germline V gives CDR1 MDHEN, CDR2 SYDVKM. Germline trimming cut 7 bases from V and 6 bases from J; bases unmatched to any gene: 9. This CDR3 is built from 16 residues. CDR3 protein: CASNLRLAGAPGELFF. The CDR3 nucleotides read TGTGCCAGCAACCTTCGACTAGCGGGAGCCCCCGGGGAGCTGTTTTTT.

This chain uses TRBV18 with TRBJ2-3; 10 bases are shared with TRBD2. The germline gives CDR1 KGHSH, CDR2 LQKENI. The CDR3 has 15 residues. The ends lost 6 bases at V and 4 bases at J; junction bases unmatched: 7. The CDR3 nucleotides read TGTGCCAGCTCGCCTAGCGGGAGAGTACCAGATACGCAGTATTTT. Translation gives CASSPSGRVPDTQYF.

The chain combines TRBV19 with TRBJ1-5; a weak D match, TRBD1 (5 bases). In germline, CDR1 is LNHDA, CDR2 SQIVND (reference sequence). This CDR3 contains 16 residues. V shed 3 bases and J shed 2 bases, with 14 bases lying between them. The CDR3 sequence is CASSITGQRGNQPQHF. In nucleotides, the CDR3 is TGTGCCAGTAGTATTACAGGTCAAAGGGGCAATCAGCCCCAGCATTTT.

The chain couples TRBV5-1 to TRBJ2-3; 9 bases line up with TRBD2. Germline assignment: CDR1 SGHRS and CDR2 YFSETQ. The CDR3 loop spans 15 amino acids. Trimming at V came to 5 bases and at J to 1 base, leaving 5 bases not matched to a gene. This CDR3 reads CASRLREGRTDTQYF. CDR3 bases: TGCGCCAGCAGGCTGCGGGAGGGCCGCACAGATACGCAGTATTTT.

Turning to this clone: Germline is not matched at one junction end, which may reflect a read error. The genes are TRBV6-1 and TRBJ2-7; no definite D call. The CDR3 contains 12 residues. Germline V CDR1 and CDR2: MNHNS, SASEGT. CDR3 nucleotide sequence: TGTGCCAGCAGCGAAGCCCATTACGAGCAGTACTTC. Translation gives CASSEAHYEQYF.

The gene calls are TRBV5-4 and TRBJ2-5, with 15 bases fitting TRBD2. After removal of 4 bases from V and 1 base from J, the junction contained 5 bases not matched to a gene. CDR1 and CDR2 from the germline V gene are SGHNT and YYREEE (reference sequence). The CDR3 length is 17 residues. The CDR3 DNA sequence: TGTGCCAGCAGCCCGGGACTAGCGGGAGGCACCCAAGAGACCCAGTACTTC. Translated: CASSPGLAGGTQETQYF. Full variable domain (outside the CDR3, taken from reference TRBV5-4 and TRBJ2-5): ETGVTQSPTHLIKTRGQQVTLRCSSQSGHNTVSWYQQALGQGPQFIFQYYREEENGRGNFPPRFSGLQFPNYSSELNVNALELDDSALYLCASSPGLAGGTQETQYFGPGTRLLVL.

This chain joins TRBV5-1 and TRBJ1-4; D may be TRBD1 (5 bases). Trimming took off 4 bases at V and 8 bases at J, with 15 bases between the two ends. CDR1 and CDR2 (germline): SGHRS, YFSETQ. The CDR3 covers 14 residues. CDR3 nucleotides: TGCGCCAGCAGCCGGGGGGGTACGGGAGAAAAACTGTTTTTT. Translating gives CASSRGGTGEKLFF.